The sequence of this T cell receptor beta chain was determined in a study of technical replicates of blood from a handful of donors. Profiled with immunoSEQ multiplex PCR; TCRdb holds only in-frame clones, not every one. Of over 50,000 clones in the sample, approximately 86% were seen once. The sequence derives from a human donor in good health. Some clones in this sample may be carry-over from other donors' samples. Sequencing was carried out using PBMCs.

The CDR3 bases are TGTGCCAGCAGCGGGGACAGGGAAGCGGGCGGCTACACCTTC. This gives the protein CASSGDREAGGYTF. The chain employs TRBV6-4 and TRBJ1-2; 9 positions agree with TRBD1. Unmatched junction bases numbered 10, after V lost 6 bases and J lost 8 bases. This CDR3 has 14 amino acids. Germline CDR1 is MRHNA and CDR2 is SNTAGT.